The 13 T cell receptor beta chains below were found in one sample sequenced in a study of blood T cells in healthy people across ages. Alongside a J-beta primer mix, a sample-barcoded 5' primer served in a second PCR lasting about 7 to 12 cycles. TCRdb passed the 5' RACE reads through MiXCR, listing each CDR3 protein once. The sample records fewer than 1,000,000 distinct CDR3 sequences, roughly 44% being singletons. The material sequenced was blood. The receptors were sampled from a man aged 55 to 69 in good health.

This chain links TRBV20-1 with TRBJ1-6, with 10 bases lining up with TRBD1. The CDR3 contains 13 residues. The V segment lost 5 bases and the J segment 10 bases; nucleotides outside the gene matches: 5. CDR1 and CDR2 from the germline V gene are DFQATT and SNEGSKA (reference sequence). The CDR3 here is CSASGTGESPLHF. CDR3 bases: TGCAGTGCTTCCGGGACAGGGGAATCACCCCTCCACTTT.

This clonotype showed up many times. The chain couples TRBV7-2 to TRBJ2-7; TRBD1 might be the D (6 bases). Trimming left V 6 bases short and J 0 bases short, with 18 bases between. The CDR3 spans 16 residues. Germline V gene lookup returns CDR1 SGHTA and CDR2 FQGNSA. DNA of the CDR3: TGTGCCAGCAGTCAGAAGTATGGGGGCAGCTCCTACGAGCAGTACTTC. Its protein is CASSQKYGGSSYEQYF. Full variable domain (remainder filled in from reference TRBV7-2 and TRBJ2-7): GAGVSQSPSNKVTEKGKDVELRCDPISGHTALYWYRQSLGQGLEFLIYFQGNSAPDKSGLPSDRFSAERTGGSVSTLTIQRTQQEDSAVYLCASSQKYGGSSYEQYFGPGTRLTVT.

The CDR3 sequence is CASSSFAAGELFF. The CDR3 nucleotides read TGTGCCAGCAGCTCCTTCGCCGCCGGGGAGCTGTTTTTT. The chain carries TRBV7-3 and TRBJ2-2; D is unclear. CDR1 and CDR2 (germline): SGHTA, FQGTGA. The CDR3 is 13 residues long. Trimming stripped 4 bases from V and 6 bases from J, with 9 bases between.

This clonotype showed up just once. A much larger clonotype is one base distant, so this may be a read error. The J gene is TRBJ2-1, the V gene TRBV12-3 or TRBV12-4; possible D gene TRBD2, 7 bases. The CDR3 spans 14 residues. CDR3 nucleotides: TGTGCCGGCAGCGGGACAACTCCACACAATGAGCAGTTCTTC. It is translated as CAGSGTTPHNEQFF.

The chain is built from TRBV6-2 or TRBV6-3 and TRBJ2-3, with 8 positions matching TRBD1. The junction had 8 bases not matched to a gene; V was cut back by 5 bases and J by 4 bases. CDR3 size: 15 residues. Germline V gene sequence: CDR1 MNHEY, CDR2 SVGEGT. This CDR3 is CASSRSGGGSDTQYF. The DNA of the CDR3 is TGTGCCAGCAGTCGGTCAGGGGGCGGCTCAGATACGCAGTATTTT.

The V and J genes are TRBV7-2 and TRBJ1-4; 10 bases line up with TRBD1. This CDR3 spans 14 amino acids. In germline, CDR1 is SGHTA, CDR2 FQGNSA. The trim removed 4 bases at V and 7 bases at J, leaving 3 bases unmatched. The CDR3 loop is CASSSTGGLEKLFF. In DNA form, the CDR3 reads TGTGCCAGCAGCTCGACAGGGGGCCTTGAAAAACTGTTTTTT.

This clonotype appeared a few times. This chain links TRBV13 with TRBJ1-1; TRBD1 is a possible D gene (6 bases). The CDR3 has 12 residues. Trimming took off 11 bases at V and 4 bases at J, with 14 bases between the two ends. Germline V gene sequence: CDR1 PRHDT, CDR2 FYEKMQ (reference sequence). CDR3 in amino acids: CAAGGLGTEAFF. The CDR3 nucleotides are TGTGCCGCTGGGGGCCTGGGCACTGAAGCTTTCTTT.

The V and J genes are TRBV7-9 and TRBJ2-3; a weak D match, TRBD2 (6 bases). Trimming removed 8 bases at V and 3 bases at J, with 6 bases between. Per germline, CDR1 SEHNR and CDR2 FQNEAQ (reference sequence). The CDR3 spans 11 residues. The CDR3 DNA sequence: TGTGCCAGCGGGGGGACAGATACGCAGTATTTT. It specifies CASGGTDTQYF.

On this clonotype: A much larger clonotype is one base distant, so this may be a read error. The genes are TRBV27 and TRBJ2-7; D uncertain. Germline-derived CDR1 and CDR2 are MNHEY and SMNVEV (reference sequence). The V and J ends lost 6 bases and 2 bases respectively, with 11 bases between them. The CDR3 length is 13 residues. CDR3 DNA: TGTGCCAGCAGGCCCTCCCTTCCCTACGAGCAGTACTTC. Protein sequence: CASRPSLPYEQYF.

J is TRBJ2-5 and V is TRBV19; D gene unclear. Trimming cost V 6 bases and J 3 bases, with 17 bases left between them. The CDR3 is 15 residues long. Germline V CDR1 and CDR2: LNHDA, SQIVND (reference sequence). The CDR3: CASRAPSSLKETQYF. CDR3 coding DNA: TGTGCCAGTAGGGCCCCTTCGTCCCTAAAAGAGACCCAGTACTTC.

The V gene is TRBV29-1, the J gene TRBJ1-2; no reliable D call. The CDR3 extends over 13 amino acids. Trimming took off 3 bases at V and 4 bases at J, with 12 bases between the two ends. Germline assignment: CDR1 SQVTM and CDR2 ANQGSEA. The chain's CDR3 is CSVDLGQTYGYTF. The CDR3 DNA sequence: TGCAGCGTTGATCTAGGGCAGACCTATGGCTACACCTTC.

The chain uses TRBV9 and TRBJ1-2; possible D gene TRBD1, 5 bases. Germline-derived CDR1 and CDR2 are SGDLS and YYNGEE. V was pared by 0 bases and J by 6 bases, with 12 bases between. The CDR3 totals 14 residues. CDR3 nucleotide sequence: TGTGCCAGCAGCGTAGCTCAGGGATCAAATGGCTACACCTTC. Protein: CASSVAQGSNGYTF.

A few counts support this clonotype. The chain couples TRBV18 to TRBJ2-7, with 8 nucleotides matching TRBD1. Germline loops: CDR1 KGHSH, CDR2 LQKENI. CDR3 size: 17 residues. V was pared by 5 bases and J by 6 bases, with 18 bases of the junction left unmatched. This chain's CDR3 is CASSTKQGAGSEVEQYF. DNA for the CDR3: TGTGCCAGCTCAACCAAGCAGGGGGCAGGGTCGGAGGTCGAGCAGTACTTC.